The clone carrying this TCR beta chain was counted only a few times. Its antigen is as yet unknown. This entry is derived from a study of CD8 T cells in Susac syndrome. Regarding the study as a whole: The study's TCR sequencing and HLA analysis covered a relatively small number of individuals, and the study acknowledged this.

The V end was cut by 1 base, the J end by 4 bases, with 17 bases between. The CDR3 runs 16 residues. Germline V CDR1 and CDR2: MGHRA, YSYEKL. Patients with stable or active relapsing-remitting disease, all of them treatment-naive, made up the multiple sclerosis controls. Negative magnetic isolation gave CD8+ and CD4+ cells; FACS enriched CD8+ TEMRA. Roughly 0.45 to 1 ug RNA was reverse transcribed with random hexamers. TCRdb reanalysed the immunoSEQ multiplex PCR reads using MiXCR and keeps one entry per CDR3 protein. Of some 300,000 distinct CDR3 sequences in the sample, about 85% were seen once. Source material: CD8+ T cells from PBMCs. This clonotype originated in a human donor with multiple sclerosis. This chain links TRBV4-1 with TRBJ2-7; D may be TRBD1 or TRBD2 (5 bases each). CDR3: CASSQGTPGRTYEQYF. Written as DNA, the CDR3 is TGCGCCAGCAGCCAAGGGACTCCGGGACGGACTTACGAGCAGTACTTC.